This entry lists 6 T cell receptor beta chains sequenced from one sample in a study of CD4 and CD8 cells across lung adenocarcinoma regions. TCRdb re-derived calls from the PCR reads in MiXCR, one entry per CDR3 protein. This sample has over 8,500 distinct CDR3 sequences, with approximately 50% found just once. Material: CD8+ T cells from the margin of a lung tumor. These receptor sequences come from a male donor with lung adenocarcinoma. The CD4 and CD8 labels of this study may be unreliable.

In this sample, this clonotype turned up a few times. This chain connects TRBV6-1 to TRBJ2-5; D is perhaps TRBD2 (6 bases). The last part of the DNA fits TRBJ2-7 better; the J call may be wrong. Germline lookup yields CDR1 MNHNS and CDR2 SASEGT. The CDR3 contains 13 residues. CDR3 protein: CASSEIVADEQYF. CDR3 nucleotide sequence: TGTGCCAGCAGTGAAATTGTAGCGGACGAGCAGTACTTC.

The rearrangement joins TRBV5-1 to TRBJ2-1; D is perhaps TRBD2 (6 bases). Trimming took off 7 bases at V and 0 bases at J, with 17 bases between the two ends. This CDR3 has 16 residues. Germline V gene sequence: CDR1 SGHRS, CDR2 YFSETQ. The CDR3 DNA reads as TGCGCCAGCCACACGGGGGATTGGGGCTCCTACAATGAGCAGTTCTTC. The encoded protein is CASHTGDWGSYNEQFF.

CDR3 in amino acids: CASSLGPKDIQYF. The CDR3 region has the DNA TGTGCCAGCAGTTTGGGGCCCAAAGATATTCAGTACTTC. The chain uses TRBV27 and TRBJ2-4; TRBD1 might be the D (5 bases). The V gene's germline CDR1 is MNHEY and CDR2 SMNVEV (reference sequence). V lost 3 bases, J lost 10 bases, and 13 bases lay in between. The CDR3 sequence is 13 residues long.

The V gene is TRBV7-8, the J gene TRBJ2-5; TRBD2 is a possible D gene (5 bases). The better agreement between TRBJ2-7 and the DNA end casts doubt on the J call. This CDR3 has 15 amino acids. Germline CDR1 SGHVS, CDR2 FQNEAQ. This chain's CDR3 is CASSLVRSGAYEQYF. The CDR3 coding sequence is TGTGCCAGCAGCTTAGTACGATCCGGGGCCTACGAGCAGTACTTC.

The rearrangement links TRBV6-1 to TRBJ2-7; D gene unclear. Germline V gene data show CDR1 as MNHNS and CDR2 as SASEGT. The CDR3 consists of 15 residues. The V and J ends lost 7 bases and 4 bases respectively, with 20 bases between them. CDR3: CASNKRSDLSYEQYF. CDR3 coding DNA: TGTGCCAGCAACAAACGTTCAGACCTATCTTACGAGCAGTACTTC.

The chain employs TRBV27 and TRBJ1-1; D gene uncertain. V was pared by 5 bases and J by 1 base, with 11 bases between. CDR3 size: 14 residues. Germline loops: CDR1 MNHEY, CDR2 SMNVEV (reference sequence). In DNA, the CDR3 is TGTGCCAGCAGTCCGCTGAGAGGGAACACTGAAGCTTTCTTT. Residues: CASSPLRGNTEAFF.